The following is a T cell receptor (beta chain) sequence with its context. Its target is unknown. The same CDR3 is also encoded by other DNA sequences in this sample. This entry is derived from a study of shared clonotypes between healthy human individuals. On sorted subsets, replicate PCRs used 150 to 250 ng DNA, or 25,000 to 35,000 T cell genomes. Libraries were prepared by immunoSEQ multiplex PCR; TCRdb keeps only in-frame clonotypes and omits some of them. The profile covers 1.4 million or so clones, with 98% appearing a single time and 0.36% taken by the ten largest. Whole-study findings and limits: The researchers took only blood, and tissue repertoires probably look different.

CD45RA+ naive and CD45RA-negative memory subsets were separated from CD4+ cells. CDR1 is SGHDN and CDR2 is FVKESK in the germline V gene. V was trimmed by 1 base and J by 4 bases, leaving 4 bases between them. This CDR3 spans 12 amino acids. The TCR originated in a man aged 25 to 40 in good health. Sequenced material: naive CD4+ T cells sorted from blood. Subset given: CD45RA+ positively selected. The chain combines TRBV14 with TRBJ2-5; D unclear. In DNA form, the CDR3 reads TGTGCCAGCAGCCAAGTATCAGAGACCCAGTACTTC. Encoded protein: CASSQVSETQYF.